The 6 T cell receptor beta chains below come from one sample, sequenced in a study of cytomegalovirus exposure and HLA in healthy donors. TCRdb's copy holds only in-frame clones and misses some; the assay was immunoSEQ multiplex PCR. The profile covers about 160,000 clones, with around 96% appearing a single time and approximately 0.97% taken by the ten largest. Sequenced sample: PBMCs. All receptors come from a woman under 30 in good health and CMV-seronegative.

The genes are TRBV27 and TRBJ1-1; tentative D call: TRBD1 (5 bases). Between the trimmed V and J ends, which lost 2 bases and 2 bases, there was a span of 9 bases. CDR3 size: 14 residues. CDR1 is MNHEY, CDR2 SMNVEV, per germline (reference sequence). The CDR3 DNA is TGTGCCAGCAGTTTAGGGGGGATAAACACTGAAGCTTTCTTT. Residues: CASSLGGINTEAFF.

The chain links TRBV6-5 to TRBJ2-5; D not certain. Germline CDR1 is MNHEY and CDR2 is SVGAGI. V was trimmed by 4 bases and J by 2 bases, leaving 14 bases between them. This CDR3 contains 15 residues. Here the CDR3 reads CASSSHGGSQETQYF. CDR3 sequence (DNA): TGTGCCAGCAGTTCCCACGGTGGTTCTCAAGAGACCCAGTACTTC.

The chain couples TRBV7-9 to TRBJ1-2; no clear D. The CDR3 loop spans 12 amino acids. V was trimmed by 3 bases and J by 7 bases, leaving 9 bases between them. From germline, CDR1 is SEHNR and CDR2 FQNEAQ (reference sequence). CDR3 residues: CASSFGNSGYTF. Written as DNA, the CDR3 is TGTGCCAGCAGCTTCGGGAACAGTGGCTACACCTTC.

This chain uses TRBV5-1 with TRBJ2-7; TRBD1 matches at 7 bases. V was pared by 2 bases and J by 0 bases, with 5 bases of the junction left unmatched. The CDR3 loop spans 15 amino acids. Germline CDR1 SGHRS, CDR2 YFSETQ. CDR3 sequence reads: CASSLQGSLSYEQYF. DNA for the CDR3: TGCGCCAGCAGCTTACAGGGGTCCCTCTCCTACGAGCAGTACTTC.

This chain connects TRBV7-8 to TRBJ2-7; the D is unclear. This CDR3 region has 14 residues. V was clipped by 1 base and J by 2 bases, with 9 bases between them. Germline CDR1 reads SGHVS; CDR2 reads FQNEAQ. The CDR3 DNA reads as TGTGCCAGCAGCTTAGTAGCATCAACCTACGAGCAGTACTTC. Translated: CASSLVASTYEQYF.

J is TRBJ2-2 and V is TRBV19, with D tentatively TRBD1 (5 bases). The CDR3 length is 16 residues. Per the germline V gene, CDR1 is LNHDA and CDR2 is SQIVND (reference sequence). Trimming took off 7 bases at V and 2 bases at J, with 17 bases between the two ends. CDR3 residues: CASTSLQVVNTGELFF. The CDR3 bases are TGTGCCAGTACGTCCCTACAGGTCGTCAACACCGGGGAGCTGTTTTTT.